The T cell receptor beta chain described here comes from a study of T cell responses to AZD1222 COVID-19 vaccine. At the level of the study: Analysis merged second doses at about 4 or about 12 weeks.

Study-wide results and caveats: Spike-specific TCR breadth and depth both grew after two AZD1222 doses. White British donors predominated, females outnumbered males, and clonal diversity was possibly underestimated.

Comment on this clone: The antigen is undetermined.

The CDR3 is 16 amino acids. CDR1 is LGHNA and CDR2 is YSLEER in the germline V gene. V lost 0 bases to trimming and J lost 4 bases, with 15 bases between them. Produced via immunoSEQ multiplex PCR; TCRdb's table is partial and in-frame only. The data hold some 160,000 clones, with just under 95% observed a single time. Sequencing used peripheral blood, obtained on day 0 of AZD1222 vaccination. This TCR was recovered from an adult in good health. The rearrangement joins TRBV4-3 to TRBJ1-2; maybe TRBD1 (6 bases). The CDR3 region has the DNA TGCGCCAGCAGCCAAGAAGCCGGGGGCGCGAGCTATGGCTACACCTTC. The encoded protein is CASSQEAGGASYGYTF.